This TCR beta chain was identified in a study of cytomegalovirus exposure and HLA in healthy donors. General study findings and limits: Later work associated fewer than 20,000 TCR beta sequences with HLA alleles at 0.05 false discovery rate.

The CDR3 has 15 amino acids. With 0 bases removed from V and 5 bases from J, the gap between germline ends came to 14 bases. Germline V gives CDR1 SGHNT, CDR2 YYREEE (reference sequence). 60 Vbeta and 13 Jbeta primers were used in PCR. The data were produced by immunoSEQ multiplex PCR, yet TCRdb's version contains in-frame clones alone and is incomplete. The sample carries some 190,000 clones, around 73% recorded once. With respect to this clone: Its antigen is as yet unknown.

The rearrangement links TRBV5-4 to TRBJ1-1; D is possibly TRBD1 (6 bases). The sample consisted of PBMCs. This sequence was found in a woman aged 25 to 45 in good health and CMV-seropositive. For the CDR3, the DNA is TGTGCCAGCAGCTTGGGTACTCAGGGGCCGACTGAAGCTTTCTTT. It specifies CASSLGTQGPTEAFF.